This passage covers 17 T cell receptor beta chains from one sample sequenced in a study of blood T cells in healthy people across ages. Primed by a sample-barcoded 5' primer and a J-beta primer mix, a second PCR proceeded for roughly 7 to 12 cycles. One entry per CDR3 protein, called by TCRdb with MiXCR from the 5' RACE reads. Of around 1.5 million distinct CDR3 sequences listed, approximately 32% were seen once; the top ten hold 11%. The sequenced sample was blood. All receptors come from a woman aged 30 to 39 in good health.

With respect to this clonotype: At one boundary the junction diverges from the germline segment, which might be a read error. V usage is TRBV10-2 and J usage is TRBJ1-5, with a weak D call TRBD1 (6 bases). This CDR3 region has 13 residues. Germline CDR1 is WSHSY and CDR2 is SAAADI. CDR3 sequence: CASRDRRNQLQHF. In DNA, the CDR3 is TGCGCCAGCAGAGACAGGCGCAATCAGCTCCAGCATTTT.

J is TRBJ2-5 and V is TRBV4-1; D may correspond to TRBD1 or TRBD2 (6 bases each). V shed 0 bases and J shed 4 bases, with 15 bases lying between them. The germline CDR1 and CDR2 sequences are MGHRA and YSYEKL. The CDR3 spans 16 residues. CDR3: CASSQDTKGGPETQYF. DNA of the CDR3: TGCGCCAGCAGCCAAGATACCAAGGGGGGCCCAGAGACCCAGTACTTC.

This clonotype was seen only a few times. The gene calls are TRBV20-1 and TRBJ1-2, with a weak D call TRBD1 (5 bases). The V and J ends lost 1 base and 0 bases respectively, with 12 bases between them. The CDR3 length is 15 residues. Germline V gives CDR1 DFQATT, CDR2 SNEGSKA (reference sequence). The CDR3 here is CSARARDGPNYGYTF. CDR3 sequence (DNA): TGCAGTGCTAGAGCTCGGGACGGTCCTAACTATGGCTACACCTTC.

The chain employs TRBV3-1 and TRBJ1-5; D gene unclear. From germline, CDR1 is LGHDT and CDR2 YNNKEL (reference sequence). Trimming shortened V by 0 bases and J by 3 bases, and 9 bases separated the two germline ends. There are 15 residues in the CDR3. CDR3 loop: CASSQDGSPNQPQHF. As DNA, the CDR3 is TGTGCCAGCAGCCAAGACGGCTCTCCCAATCAGCCCCAGCATTTT.

The rearrangement links TRBV4-1 to TRBJ2-1; perhaps D is TRBD1 or TRBD2 (5 bases each). Germline CDR1 reads MGHRA; CDR2 reads YSYEKL. The CDR3 has 16 residues. V lost 1 base to trimming and J lost 3 bases, with 13 bases between them. In DNA form, the CDR3 reads TGCGCCAGCAGCCAAGCCGCACGAGGGGTCTACAATGAGCAGTTCTTC. Its protein product is CASSQAARGVYNEQFF.

The V and J genes are TRBV7-9 and TRBJ2-3; tentatively, D is TRBD1 (5 bases). V dropped 4 bases and J dropped 4 bases, with 15 bases sitting between them. Germline loops: CDR1 SEHNR, CDR2 FQNEAQ (reference sequence). The CDR3 length is 15 residues. The CDR3 here is CASSWGQVGPDTQYF. CDR3 nucleotide sequence: TGTGCCAGCAGCTGGGGCCAGGTCGGTCCAGATACGCAGTATTTT.

The chain employs TRBV7-3 and TRBJ2-2; the D is unclear. The CDR3 covers 13 residues. In germline, CDR1 is SGHTA, CDR2 FQGTGA. V lost 5 bases to trimming and J lost 7 bases, with 11 bases between them. DNA of the CDR3: TGTGCCAGCAGCCCTCACAAGGGCGGGGAGCTGTTTTTT. It translates to CASSPHKGGELFF.

This clonotype occurred a few times. This chain connects TRBV20-1 to TRBJ2-7, with D possibly being TRBD2 (5 bases). V was clipped by 1 base and J by 1 base, with 20 bases between them. Germline values: CDR1 DFQATT, CDR2 SNEGSKA (reference sequence). There are 17 residues in the CDR3. CDR3 amino acids: CSARALSLVARSYEQYF. CDR3 nucleotides: TGCAGTGCTAGAGCTCTTTCCTTGGTAGCGAGGTCCTACGAGCAGTACTTC.

The chain is built from TRBV21-1 and TRBJ2-1; the listed D gene, TRBD2, was not tested against the DNA. TRBV21-1 is designated a pseudogene. The CDR3 totals 15 residues. CDR3 nucleotides: TGTGCCAGTCCACAGATACGACTACATTACAATGAGCAGTTCTTC. Its protein product is CASPQIRLHYNEQFF.

The V and J genes are TRBV20-1 and TRBJ2-1, with TRBD2 matching over 7 bases. The CDR3 is 16 amino acids. Germline CDR1 reads DFQATT; CDR2 reads SNEGSKA (reference sequence). V lost 6 bases to trimming and J lost 7 bases; unmatched junction nucleotides: 18. In DNA, the CDR3 is TGCAGTGCGTTGGAAAGGGCGGGAGATTTCGGAAATGAGCAGTTCTTC. It encodes CSALERAGDFGNEQFF.

This chain joins TRBV2 and TRBJ2-7, with no clear D. The CDR3 sequence is 13 residues long. Germline V gives CDR1 SNHLY, CDR2 FYNNEI. V gave up 8 bases and J gave up 1 base, with 12 bases separating them. The DNA for the CDR3 is TGTGCCAGCCGAAGAGTAGTATCCTACGAGCAGTACTTC. Protein sequence: CASRRVVSYEQYF.

V and J are TRBV11-2 and TRBJ2-3; 12 bases fit TRBD2. Germline V lookup: CDR1 SGHAT, CDR2 FQNNGV. Germline trimming cut 2 bases from V and 4 bases from J; bases unmatched to any gene: 7. This CDR3 is built from 17 residues. The chain's CDR3 is CASSLPIGLAGSDTQYF. The CDR3 bases are TGTGCCAGCAGCTTACCGATTGGACTAGCGGGATCAGATACGCAGTATTTT.

As concerns this clonotype: It may be a read error: a sequence one base away is much more abundant. J is TRBJ1-2 and V is TRBV10-3; D is uncertain. This CDR3 is built from 13 residues. Per germline, CDR1 ENHRY and CDR2 SYGVKD. The CDR3 region has the DNA TGTACCATCAGTGAGGATGGTAGCTATGGCTACACCTTC. The encoded protein is CTISEDGSYGYTF.

This rearrangement joins TRBV6-1 to TRBJ2-1, with a possible D match to TRBD2 (5 bases). The V end was cut by 6 bases, the J end by 10 bases, with 16 bases between. The germline V gene has CDR1 MNHNS and CDR2 SASEGT. This CDR3 comprises 13 residues. The CDR3: CASRSRREGEQFF. The CDR3 coding sequence is TGTGCCAGCAGGTCCCGTCGGGAAGGCGAGCAGTTCTTC.

This sequence joins TRBV20-1 and TRBJ1-5; possible D gene TRBD1, 5 bases. Trimming cost V 6 bases and J 0 bases, with 15 bases left between them. CDR3 length: 15 amino acids. The V gene's germline CDR1 is DFQATT and CDR2 SNEGSKA (reference sequence). CDR3: CSAVRGANSNQPQHF. Here the CDR3 DNA reads TGCAGTGCAGTACGAGGGGCCAATAGCAATCAGCCCCAGCATTTT.

There are a few counts of this clonotype. The chain has TRBV20-1 and TRBJ2-7; D may correspond to TRBD1 or TRBD2 (6 bases each). Germline V lookup: CDR1 DFQATT, CDR2 SNEGSKA (reference sequence). The CDR3 extends over 15 amino acids. Trimming took 4 bases from V and 4 from J, leaving 20 bases between them. DNA for the CDR3: TGCAGTGCTACGAGGGGGGACCTAACGGGTTACGAGCAGTACTTC. Its protein product is CSATRGDLTGYEQYF.

The J gene is TRBJ1-1, the V gene TRBV13, with D perhaps TRBD1 (5 bases). V was trimmed by 5 bases and J by 4 bases, leaving 11 bases between them. Germline V lookup: CDR1 PRHDT, CDR2 FYEKMQ (reference sequence). CDR3 length: 13 residues. This chain's CDR3 is CASSQDKFTEAFF. The CDR3 bases are TGTGCCAGCAGCCAGGACAAGTTCACTGAAGCTTTCTTT.